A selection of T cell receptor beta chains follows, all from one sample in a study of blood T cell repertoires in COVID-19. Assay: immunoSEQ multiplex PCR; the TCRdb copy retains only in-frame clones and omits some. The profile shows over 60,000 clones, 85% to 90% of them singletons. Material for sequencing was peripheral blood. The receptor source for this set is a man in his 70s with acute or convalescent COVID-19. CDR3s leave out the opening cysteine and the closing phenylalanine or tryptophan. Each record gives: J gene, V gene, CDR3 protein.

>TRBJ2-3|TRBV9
ASTSGADYRSDTQY
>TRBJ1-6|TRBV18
ASSQRDGGDSPLH
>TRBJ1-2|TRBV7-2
ASSMGPSTDYT
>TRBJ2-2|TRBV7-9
ASSLQTSPTGELF
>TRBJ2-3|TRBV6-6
ASSFVLDTQY
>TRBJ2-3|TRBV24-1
ATSAGGTSSTDTQY
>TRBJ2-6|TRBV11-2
ASSPLLQGAFYANVLT
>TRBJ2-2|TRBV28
ASSPPVRGPGELF
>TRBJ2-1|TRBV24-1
ATSEPSASGRAYNEQF
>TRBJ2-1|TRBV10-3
ATMGGTSSQEYNEQF
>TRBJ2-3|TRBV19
AVQVRGTDTQY
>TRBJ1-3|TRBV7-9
ASSQTGSGNTIY
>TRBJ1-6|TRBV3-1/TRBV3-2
ASSYQVFRGQGFNSPLH
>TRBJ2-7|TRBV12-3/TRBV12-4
ASSFGTLYEQY
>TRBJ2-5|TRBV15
ATSTGNQETQY
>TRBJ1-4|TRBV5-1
ASSPFLGGNEKLF
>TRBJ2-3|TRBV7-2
ASSSTLAGPSTDTQY
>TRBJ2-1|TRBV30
AWSPLSGSSYNEQF
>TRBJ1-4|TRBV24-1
ATSDRGEKLF
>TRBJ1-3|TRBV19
ASAGSSGNTIY
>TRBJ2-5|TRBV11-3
ASSGGPGETQY
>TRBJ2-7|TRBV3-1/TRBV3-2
ASSPGGSYEQY
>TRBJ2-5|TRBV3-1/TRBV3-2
ASSQLIAGGGETQY
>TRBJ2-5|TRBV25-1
ASSSQTGEETQY
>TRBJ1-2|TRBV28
ASSLGGQNYGYT
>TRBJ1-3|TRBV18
ASSTPGLSGNTIY
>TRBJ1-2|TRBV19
ALTNLDCVYGYT
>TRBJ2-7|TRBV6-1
ASSEFVQGATYEQY
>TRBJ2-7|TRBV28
ASSLKGTQGEQY